A single sample is the source of the 27 T cell receptor beta chains below, sequenced in a study of T cells in Graves' hyperthyroidism and ophthalmopathy. The investigators amplified TCR beta CDR3 regions from RNA transcripts. A first-round RT-PCR of the TCR CDR3 used the HTBI primer set. TCRdb reanalysed the multiplex PCR reads using MiXCR and keeps one entry per CDR3 protein. The repertoire has about 520,000 distinct CDR3 sequences, roughly a quarter of them found once; the top ten carry about 11%. What was sequenced was blood. These receptors all come from a woman in her 30s with Graves' ophthalmopathy.

This clonotype has at least ten counts. The V and J genes are TRBV27 and TRBJ2-6, with 7 bases aligning to TRBD1. The germline gives CDR1 MNHEY, CDR2 SMNVEV (reference sequence). Trimming cost V 0 bases and J 0 bases; bases outside gene matches: 5. The CDR3 spans 18 residues. The CDR3 region is CASSLSRDSLSGANVLTF. CDR3 DNA sequence: TGTGCCAGCAGTTTATCTAGGGACAGTCTCTCTGGGGCCAACGTCCTGACTTTC.

Many counts were recorded for this clonotype. The genes are TRBV7-3 and TRBJ2-2, with D perhaps TRBD1 (5 bases). Trimming stripped 2 bases from V and 5 bases from J, with 9 bases between. CDR1 and CDR2 (germline): SGHTA, FQGTGA. CDR3 size: 14 residues. The CDR3 sequence is CASSLAGRTGELFF. The CDR3 DNA follows: TGTGCCAGCAGCTTAGCAGGGCGAACCGGGGAGCTGTTTTTT.

This clonotype has ten or more counts. The V and J genes are TRBV9 and TRBJ1-1; D might be TRBD1 (5 bases). The germline V gene has CDR1 SGDLS and CDR2 YYNGEE. V lost 1 base and J 1 base, leaving 11 bases between the germline ends. The CDR3 sequence is 15 residues long. The CDR3 region is CASSVFGHSNTEAFF. The DNA of the CDR3 is TGTGCCAGCAGCGTATTTGGACACTCGAACACTGAAGCTTTCTTT.

This clonotype was recorded many times. The rearrangement links TRBV28 to TRBJ1-2; TRBD1 might be the D (5 bases). Germline assignment: CDR1 MDHEN and CDR2 SYDVKM. The V gene lost 6 bases and the J gene lost 4 bases, with 15 bases spanning the gap. The length of the CDR3 is 14 residues. The CDR3 coding sequence is TGTGCCAGCAGCTGGGGGGGGACCCGCTATGGCTACACCTTC. It is translated as CASSWGGTRYGYTF.

The gene calls are TRBV27 and TRBJ2-7; 11 bases fit TRBD2. Trimming removed 5 bases from V and 4 bases from J; junction bases left unmatched: 4. This CDR3 has 14 amino acids. Germline V lookup: CDR1 MNHEY, CDR2 SMNVEV (reference sequence). CDR3 amino acids: CASSTTSGVYEQYF. For the CDR3, the DNA is TGTGCCAGCAGTACGACTAGCGGGGTATACGAGCAGTACTTC.

The sample holds a few counts of this clonotype. The chain combines TRBV7-9 with TRBJ2-1; TRBD2 matches 9 bases. The CDR3 is 16 residues long. Germline V CDR1 and CDR2: SEHNR, FQNEAQ (reference sequence). The ends lost 2 bases at V and 4 bases at J; junction bases unmatched: 6. CDR3 loop: CASSLPAGGGYNEQFF. CDR3 nucleotide sequence: TGTGCCAGCAGCTTACCAGCGGGGGGTGGGTACAATGAGCAGTTCTTC.

This clonotype was counted ten times or more. The chain links TRBV6-5 to TRBJ2-2; TRBD1 aligns across 7 bases. V dropped 6 bases and J dropped 1; count of bases not matched to a gene: 2. The CDR3 runs to 14 residues. Germline-derived CDR1 and CDR2 are MNHEY and SVGAGI. CDR3 in amino acids: CASRWTGNTGELFF. The CDR3 DNA sequence: TGTGCCAGCAGGTGGACAGGGAACACCGGGGAGCTGTTTTTT.

This clonotype was observed at least ten times. The chain couples TRBV6-1 to TRBJ2-5; no clear D gene. CDR3 length equals 14 residues. Germline loops: CDR1 MNHNS, CDR2 SASEGT. Trimming pared 3 bases from V and 2 bases from J, leaving 10 bases between. CDR3: CASSEGRVQETQYF. The CDR3 region has the DNA TGTGCCAGCAGTGAGGGCCGTGTTCAAGAGACCCAGTACTTC.

This clonotype was seen ten or more times. The J gene is TRBJ2-5, the V gene TRBV7-2, with D possibly being TRBD1 (5 bases). The CDR3 consists of 14 residues. Germline CDR1 reads SGHTA; CDR2 reads FQGNSA. Trimming stripped 2 bases from V and 1 base from J, with 8 bases between. This chain's CDR3 is CASSLPDSQETQYF. CDR3 nucleotides: TGTGCCAGCAGCTTACCTGACAGCCAAGAGACCCAGTACTTC.

This clonotype has a count of ten or more. The chain links TRBV25-1 to TRBJ1-3; D gene unclear. CDR3 length: 15 residues. Trimming shortened V by 7 bases and J by 0 bases, and 13 bases separated the two germline ends. Germline lookup yields CDR1 MGHDK and CDR2 SYGVNS. The CDR3 spells CASTKAGASGNTIYF. The CDR3 DNA follows: TGTGCCAGCACGAAGGCGGGAGCCTCTGGAAACACCATATATTTT.

The chain joins TRBV11-2 to TRBJ2-7; 7 nucleotides line up with TRBD2. Germline-derived CDR1 and CDR2 are SGHAT and FQNNGV. This CDR3 region has 13 residues. Trimming at V came to 5 bases and at J to 4 bases, leaving 5 bases not matched to a gene. The CDR3 sequence: CASSQTSVYEQYF. DNA for the CDR3: TGTGCCAGCAGCCAAACTAGCGTTTACGAGCAGTACTTC.

This clonotype was seen a single time. The chain employs TRBV28 and TRBJ1-1; no clear D gene. Germline-derived CDR1 and CDR2 are MDHEN and SYDVKM. The CDR3 is 18 amino acids. V was cut by 7 bases and J by 1 base, with 25 bases left in between. CDR3 sequence reads: CASTERAARGIGNTEAFF. CDR3 DNA sequence: TGTGCCAGCACCGAGAGGGCAGCCCGAGGTATTGGGAACACTGAAGCTTTCTTT.

At least ten counts were recorded for this clonotype. The rearrangement uses TRBV10-3 and TRBJ1-2; tentatively, D is TRBD1 (5 bases). CDR1 and CDR2 from the germline V gene are ENHRY and SYGVKD. The ends were cut back, 4 bases at V and 8 bases at J, with 17 bases in the middle. This CDR3 region has 14 residues. Here the CDR3 reads CAISATLGGTGYTF. The CDR3 DNA is TGTGCCATCAGTGCTACGTTGGGGGGGACCGGCTACACCTTC.

This clonotype was counted ten times or more. This rearrangement joins TRBV24-1 to TRBJ2-7, with D possibly TRBD2 on 5 matching bases. The ends were cut back, 3 bases at V and 0 bases at J, with 5 bases in the middle. Germline values: CDR1 KGHDR, CDR2 SFDVKD. The CDR3 has 13 residues. CDR3 DNA: TGTGCCACCAGTGATCGGGACTCCTACGAGCAGTACTTC. Amino acid sequence: CATSDRDSYEQYF.

This clonotype was counted many times. The rearrangement links TRBV10-3 to TRBJ1-5; D is uncertain. The CDR3 has 14 amino acids. Between the trimmed V and J ends, which lost 3 bases and 0 bases, there was a span of 6 bases. Germline V gene sequence: CDR1 ENHRY, CDR2 SYGVKD. CDR3 region: CAISDSYSNQPQHF. CDR3 DNA: TGTGCCATCAGTGACAGCTATAGCAATCAGCCCCAGCATTTT.

This clonotype was seen repeatedly, ten times or more. V and J are TRBV6-5 and TRBJ1-1, with D hard to call. CDR3 length: 14 residues. The germline V gene encodes CDR1 MNHEY and CDR2 SVGAGI. The V end was cut by 4 bases, the J end by 1 base, with 10 bases between. The CDR3 DNA reads TGTGCCAGCAGTTTCAGTGGCCCGAACACTGAAGCTTTCTTT. Protein product: CASSFSGPNTEAFF.

With respect to this clonotype: This may come from a read error, since a much larger clone is one base off. V and J are TRBV18 and TRBJ1-2, with D maybe TRBD1 (5 bases). The length of the CDR3 is 14 residues. CDR1 and CDR2 from the germline V gene are KGHSH and LQKENI. CDR3 sequence reads: CTSSPVGDFYGYTF. The CDR3 DNA reads TGTACCAGCTCACCGGTAGGGGACTTCTATGGCTACACCTTC.

This clonotype was seen ten or more times. CDR3 coding DNA: TGTGCCTGGAGTGGATTACAGGGGGCCGAGACCCAGTACTTC. Its protein product is CAWSGLQGAETQYF. The chain couples TRBV30 to TRBJ2-5; 9 nucleotides match TRBD1. The CDR3 has 14 amino acids. CDR1 is GTSNPN, CDR2 SVGIG, per germline (reference sequence). The J segment lost 5 bases and the V segment lost 1 base, leaving 5 bases of the junction unmatched.

This clonotype was counted ten times or more. V gene TRBV20-1 combines with J gene TRBJ2-5; 10 nucleotides line up with TRBD2. Germline loops: CDR1 DFQATT, CDR2 SNEGSKA (reference sequence). The V segment lost 3 bases and the J segment 1 base; nucleotides outside the gene matches: 5. The CDR3 runs 15 residues. The CDR3: CSASDQRGGQETQYF. The DNA of the CDR3 is TGCAGTGCTAGCGACCAGCGGGGGGGCCAAGAGACCCAGTACTTC.

This clonotype was seen a few times. The rearrangement links TRBV7-3 to TRBJ1-2; 7 bases are a match to TRBD1. CDR3 length equals 12 residues. Trimming removed 2 bases from V and 10 bases from J; junction bases left unmatched: 4. Germline CDR1 is SGHTA and CDR2 is FQGTGA. CDR3 coding DNA: TGTGCCAGCAGCTTACCGGGACAGACCTACACCTTC. Amino acids: CASSLPGQTYTF.

This clonotype was observed a handful of times. The chain recombines TRBV20-1 with TRBJ2-5, with no clear D. Per germline, CDR1 DFQATT and CDR2 SNEGSKA (reference sequence). The length of the CDR3 is 13 residues. Trimming removed 4 bases from V and 5 bases from J, with 14 bases in between. The CDR3 DNA reads as TGCAGTGCTACCTCCATGGCTTGGGAGACCCAGTACTTC. Its protein product is CSATSMAWETQYF.

This chain joins TRBV9 and TRBJ2-5; maybe TRBD1 (5 bases). Germline V gene lookup returns CDR1 SGDLS and CDR2 YYNGEE. This CDR3 has 14 amino acids. V lost 0 bases, J lost 3 bases, and 9 bases lay in between. Written as DNA, the CDR3 is TGTGCCAGCAGCGTAGCTAGGGGAAAAGAGACCCAGTACTTC. It specifies CASSVARGKETQYF.

This clonotype appeared many times. The chain carries TRBV19 and TRBJ1-1, with D possibly TRBD1 on 5 matching bases. The germline CDR1 and CDR2 sequences are LNHDA and SQIVND (reference sequence). This CDR3 is built from 13 residues. Trimming removed 10 bases from V and 3 bases from J, with 15 bases in between. CDR3 sequence: CATADLGDTEAFF. The CDR3 region has the DNA TGTGCCACTGCTGACCTGGGGGACACTGAAGCTTTCTTT.

This clonotype was found once. The chain is built from TRBV6-1 and TRBJ1-1; D gene unclear. The CDR3 consists of 14 residues. From germline, CDR1 is MNHNS and CDR2 SASEGT. V lost 4 bases, J lost 3 bases, and 12 bases lay in between. Here the CDR3 reads CASSARGSDTEAFF. The DNA for the CDR3 is TGTGCCAGCAGTGCCCGAGGGAGCGACACTGAAGCTTTCTTT.

This clonotype occurred many times. CDR3 coding DNA: TGTGCCAGCAGCCCGGGGGACAGGAACACTGAAGCTTTCTTT. Residues: CASSPGDRNTEAFF. V and J are TRBV6-1 and TRBJ1-1; 7 nucleotides align to TRBD1. From germline, CDR1 is MNHNS and CDR2 SASEGT. The CDR3 contains 14 residues. The V gene end was trimmed by 6 bases and the J gene end by 1 base; junction bases not matched to a gene: 5.

This clonotype has ten or more counts. The V gene is TRBV6-2 or TRBV6-3, the J gene TRBJ2-2; maybe TRBD2 (5 bases). CDR1 is MNHEY and CDR2 is SVGEGT in the germline V gene. The V and J ends lost 9 bases and 5 bases respectively, with 10 bases between them. CDR3 length equals 12 residues. CDR3 sequence (DNA): TGTGCCAGTGGTCCGGGAACCGGGGAGCTGTTTTTT. It encodes CASGPGTGELFF.

This clonotype was recorded many times. V gene TRBV12-3 or TRBV12-4 combines with J gene TRBJ1-5; TRBD1 aligns across 7 bases. The junction had 8 bases not matched to a gene; V was cut back by 3 bases and J by 3 bases. The CDR3 has 16 residues. This CDR3 is CASSLGDRALNQPQHF. CDR3 coding DNA: TGTGCCAGCAGTTTGGGTGACAGGGCGCTCAATCAGCCCCAGCATTTT.